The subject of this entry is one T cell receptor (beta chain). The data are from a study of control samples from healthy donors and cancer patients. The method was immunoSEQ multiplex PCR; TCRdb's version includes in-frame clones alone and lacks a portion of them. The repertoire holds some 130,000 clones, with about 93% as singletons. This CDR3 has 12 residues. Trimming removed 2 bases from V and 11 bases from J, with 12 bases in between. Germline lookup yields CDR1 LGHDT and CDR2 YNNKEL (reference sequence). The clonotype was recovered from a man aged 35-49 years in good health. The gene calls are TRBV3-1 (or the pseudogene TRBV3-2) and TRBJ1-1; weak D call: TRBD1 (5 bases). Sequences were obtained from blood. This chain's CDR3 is CASSQRGGRAFF. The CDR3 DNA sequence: TGTGCCAGCAGCCAAAGGGGAGGGAGGGCTTTCTTT.